This T cell receptor beta chain was sequenced during a study of PD-L1 blockade in urothelial cancer. Study information: Treatment start was followed by blood analysis at 3 weeks (second dose) and again at 6 weeks. T cells were recovered from blood samples at a median of roughly 150,000.

The CDR3 has 12 residues. The V and J ends lost 8 bases and 1 base respectively, with 11 bases between them. Germline values: CDR1 GTSNPN, CDR2 SVGIG (reference sequence). The method was immunoSEQ multiplex PCR; TCRdb's version includes in-frame clones alone and lacks a portion of them. This sample has about 79,000 clones, with about 90% found just once. The sample's time point: pretreatment peripheral blood. For each patient, 1 to 8 samples were obtained, pretreatment and on-treatment. This receptor was obtained from a man in his sixties with urothelial cancer. V is TRBV30 and J is TRBJ1-1, with D unresolved. Material: PBMCs, obtained around atezolizumab (anti-PD-L1) treatment. The CDR3 region is CALEGANTEAFF. The CDR3 coding sequence is TGTGCCCTTGAGGGAGCGAACACTGAAGCTTTCTTT.